A selection of T cell receptor beta chains follows, all from one sample in a study of PD-1 blockade in mismatch repair-deficient tumors. The assay was immunoSEQ multiplex PCR, and TCRdb's table has in-frame clones only and misses some. The sample records fewer than 100,000 clones, over 75% being singletons. The source was peripheral blood, collected 12 weeks after starting pembrolizumab. These receptors all stem from an adult with mismatch repair-deficient cancer. The CDR3 runs from the conserved cysteine through the conserved F or W. D genes are given only for firm matches. A clone size is listed for some rows: how often the clone was seen (once, few, many), or a class if it is expanded.

d_gene	v_gene	abundance	j_gene	CDR3nt	CDR3aa
TRBD1	TRBV9	.	TRBJ1-4	TGTGCCAGCAGCGCCAGGGGGGACAATGAAAAACTGTTTTTT	CASSARGDNEKLFF
TRBD1	TRBV7-9	.	TRBJ2-4	TGTGCCAGCAGCTTAGGACAGGGAAACATTCAGTACTTC	CASSLGQGNIQYF
.	TRBV19	.	TRBJ1-2	TGTGCCAGTACCCCGGGGGGGGGAAACTATGGCTACACCTTC	CASTPGGGNYGYTF
TRBD1	TRBV9	.	TRBJ2-7	TGTGCCAGCAGCCCTCAACAGGGGGCCCACGAGCAGTACTTC	CASSPQQGAHEQYF
.	TRBV19	.	TRBJ2-2	TGTGCCAGTAGTATAGCGGCGGCCTCCACCGGGGAGCTGTTTTTT	CASSIAAASTGELFF
TRBD1	TRBV7-9	few	TRBJ2-2	TGTGCCAGCAGCCTAACAGGGGATGGCGGGGAGCTGTTTTTT	CASSLTGDGGELFF
TRBD1	TRBV5-1	.	TRBJ2-7	TGCGCCAGCAGCACACAGGGGGTTGGCGGCGAGCAGTACTTC	CASSTQGVGGEQYF
.	TRBV6-6	.	TRBJ2-7	TGTGCCAGCAGTTACTTTGGTGGGTCCACCTACGAGCAGTACTTC	CASSYFGGSTYEQYF
TRBD2	TRBV5-6	.	TRBJ2-3	TGTGCCAGCAGCTTCAGGGTAGCGGGACGCTCAGATACGCAGTATTTT	CASSFRVAGRSDTQYF
.	TRBV29-1	.	TRBJ2-4	TGCAGCGTTGAAATAGCCAAAAACATTCAGTACTTC	CSVEIAKNIQYF
.	TRBV7-9	.	TRBJ2-1	TGTGCCAGCAGCTTTGCGGGGAGTCGGGACAATGAGCAGTTCTTC	CASSFAGSRDNEQFF
TRBD1	TRBV7-9	.	TRBJ1-1	TGTGCCAGCAGCCGTCTCAGGACAGGGGGTAACACTGAAGCTTTCTTT	CASSRLRTGGNTEAFF
TRBD2	TRBV6-1	.	TRBJ2-7	TGTGCCACCGCCCTACGGACTAGCGACACCTACGAGCAGTACTTC	CATALRTSDTYEQYF
TRBD1	TRBV28	once	TRBJ2-7	TGTGCCAGCAGTTTGCAGGGACAGGGGAAATTGAACGAGCAGTACTTC	CASSLQGQGKLNEQYF
.	TRBV15	.	TRBJ1-1	TGTGCCACCAGCAGAGCAGGTGGTACTGAAGCTTTCTTT	CATSRAGGTEAFF
.	TRBV6-1	.	TRBJ2-2	TGTGCCAGCAGTGAACTCTCTCAGGGGGGTCACGGGGAGCTGTTTTTT	CASSELSQGGHGELFF
.	TRBV19	.	TRBJ1-5	TGTGCCAGTAGTGCGTTCAAGTCCCAGCATTTT	CASSAFKSQHF
.	TRBV6-4	once	TRBJ1-1	TGTGCCAGCAGTCTTGACGGGAACACTGAAGCTTTCTTT	CASSLDGNTEAFF
.	TRBV19	.	TRBJ1-1	TGTGCCAGTAGTATAGGTCCCTCAGGGGTGGGGACTGAAGCTTTCTTT	CASSIGPSGVGTEAFF
.	TRBV19	.	TRBJ1-2	TGTGCCAGTAGTCCTCGCGGATATGGCTACACCTTC	CASSPRGYGYTF
.	TRBV6-4	.	TRBJ1-5	TGTGCCAGCAGTGTCCCTCGGGGGGCAACGTTTGGGCAGCCCCAGCATTTT	CASSVPRGATFGQPQHF
TRBD1	TRBV4-2	.	TRBJ2-5	TGTGCCAGCAGGCCACGGGACAGGGGTTTAGAGACCCAGTACTTC	CASRPRDRGLETQYF
TRBD1	TRBV30	.	TRBJ2-1	TGTGCCTTTGACAGGGGCACCTACAATGAGCAGTTCTTC	CAFDRGTYNEQFF
.	TRBV2	few	TRBJ1-1	TGTGCCAGCAATGCCCAGGGCTACCGGGCTGAAGCTTTCTTT	CASNAQGYRAEAFF
.	TRBV25-1	.	TRBJ2-1	TGTGCCAGCAGTGAATTCGGGAACAATGAGCAGTTCTTC	CASSEFGNNEQFF
.	TRBV27	.	TRBJ1-2	TGTGCCAGCAGTTTAAGGGGGGGGGACTATGGCTACACCTTC	CASSLRGGDYGYTF